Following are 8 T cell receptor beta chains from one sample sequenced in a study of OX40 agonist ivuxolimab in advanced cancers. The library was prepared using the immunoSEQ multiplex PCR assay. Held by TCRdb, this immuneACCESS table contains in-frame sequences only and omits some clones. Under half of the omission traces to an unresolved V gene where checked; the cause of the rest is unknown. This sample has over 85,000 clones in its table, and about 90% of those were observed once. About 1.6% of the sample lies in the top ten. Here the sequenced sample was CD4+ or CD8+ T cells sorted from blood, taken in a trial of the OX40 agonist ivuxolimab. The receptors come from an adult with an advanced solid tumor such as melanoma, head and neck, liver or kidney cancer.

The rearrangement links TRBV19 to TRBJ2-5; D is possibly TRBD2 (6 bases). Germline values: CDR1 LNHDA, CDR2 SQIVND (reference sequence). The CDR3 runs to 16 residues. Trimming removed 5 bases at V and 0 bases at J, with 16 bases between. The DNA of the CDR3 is TGTGCCAGTAGTGGGGCGACTAGTTTAGACCAAGAGACCCAGTACTTC. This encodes CASSGATSLDQETQYF. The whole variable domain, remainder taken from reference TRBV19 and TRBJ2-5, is DGGITQSPKYLFRKEGQNVTLSCEQNLNHDAMYWYRQDPGQGLRLIYYSQIVNDFQKGDIAEGYSVSREKKESFPLTVTSAQKNPTAFYLCASSGATSLDQETQYFGPGTRLLVL.

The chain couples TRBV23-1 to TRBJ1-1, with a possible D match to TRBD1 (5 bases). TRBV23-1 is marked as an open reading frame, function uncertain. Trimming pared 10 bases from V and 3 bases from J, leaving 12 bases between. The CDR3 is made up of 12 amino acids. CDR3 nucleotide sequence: TGCGCCACTTTGGGGGGGTACACTGAAGCTTTCTTT. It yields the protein CATLGGYTEAFF.

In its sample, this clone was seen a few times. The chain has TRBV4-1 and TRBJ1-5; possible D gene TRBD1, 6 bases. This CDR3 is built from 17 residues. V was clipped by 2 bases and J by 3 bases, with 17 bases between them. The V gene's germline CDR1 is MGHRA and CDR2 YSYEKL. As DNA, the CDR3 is TGCGCCAGCAGCCAAACCCTCCTCAGGGGTCCCAATCAGCCCCAGCATTTT. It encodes CASSQTLLRGPNQPQHF.

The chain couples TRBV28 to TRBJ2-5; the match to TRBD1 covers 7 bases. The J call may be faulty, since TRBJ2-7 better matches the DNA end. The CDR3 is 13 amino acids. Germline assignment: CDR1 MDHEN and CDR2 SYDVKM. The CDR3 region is CASKPQGFGEQYF. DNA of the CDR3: TGTGCCAGCAAGCCACAGGGGTTTGGCGAGCAGTACTTC.

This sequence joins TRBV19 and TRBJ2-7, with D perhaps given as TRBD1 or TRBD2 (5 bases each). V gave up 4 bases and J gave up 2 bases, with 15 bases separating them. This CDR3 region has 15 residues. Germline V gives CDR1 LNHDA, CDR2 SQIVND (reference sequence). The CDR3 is CASSSRDGLTYEQYF. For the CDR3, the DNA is TGTGCCAGTAGTAGCCGGGACGGGCTAACCTACGAGCAGTACTTC.

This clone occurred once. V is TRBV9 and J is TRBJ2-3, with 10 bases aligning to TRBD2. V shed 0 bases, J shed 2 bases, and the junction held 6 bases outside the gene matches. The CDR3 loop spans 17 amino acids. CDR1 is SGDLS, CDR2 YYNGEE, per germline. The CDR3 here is CASSVGASGSPTDTQYF. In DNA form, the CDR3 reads TGTGCCAGCAGCGTAGGGGCTAGCGGGAGCCCCACAGATACGCAGTATTTT.

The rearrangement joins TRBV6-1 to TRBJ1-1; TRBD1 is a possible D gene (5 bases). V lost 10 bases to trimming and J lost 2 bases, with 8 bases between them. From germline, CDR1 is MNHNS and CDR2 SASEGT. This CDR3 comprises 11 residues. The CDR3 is CATQENTEAFF. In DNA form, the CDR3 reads TGTGCCACACAGGAAAACACTGAAGCTTTCTTT.

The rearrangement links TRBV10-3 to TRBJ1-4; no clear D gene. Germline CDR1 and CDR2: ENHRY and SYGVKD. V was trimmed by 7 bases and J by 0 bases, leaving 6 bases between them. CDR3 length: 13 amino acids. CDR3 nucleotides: TGTGCCATCACAGGATCAACTAATGAAAAACTGTTTTTT. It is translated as CAITGSTNEKLFF.